A single TCR beta chain is shown here with its context. This entry comes from a study of blood T cell repertoires in COVID-19. Study background: Some COVID-19 samples were acute and others convalescent; all came from the United States, Italy and Spain. Sources were T cells, B-cell-depleted T cells, or PBMCs; the material itself was cDNA or gDNA.

Enrolled during active infection, Seattle patients were then followed longitudinally. In the original workflow: Amplified reference gene primers provided the basis for estimating nucleated cell counts. The protocol was immunoSEQ multiplex PCR, while the TCRdb copy is restricted to in-frame clones and leaves out a portion. That table is the source of V, J and clone size, and D and trimming were worked out from the DNA. Altogether under 55,000 clones are present, about 90% being singletons, with the ten largest covering under 2.5%. The sequence came from a woman of 80 years or more with COVID-19, enrolled during active disease. The source material was peripheral blood.

The CDR3 coding sequence is TGTGCCAGCAGTCCTCCGACAGGGGGCTTCACCAATCAGCCCCAGCATTTT. It specifies CASSPPTGGFTNQPQHF. The genes are TRBV6-6 and TRBJ1-5, with 10 bases identical to TRBD1. The CDR3 contains 17 residues. Germline loops: CDR1 MNHNY, CDR2 SVGAGI (reference sequence). V trimming: 5 bases; J trimming: 3 bases; junction bases outside the gene matches: 10.